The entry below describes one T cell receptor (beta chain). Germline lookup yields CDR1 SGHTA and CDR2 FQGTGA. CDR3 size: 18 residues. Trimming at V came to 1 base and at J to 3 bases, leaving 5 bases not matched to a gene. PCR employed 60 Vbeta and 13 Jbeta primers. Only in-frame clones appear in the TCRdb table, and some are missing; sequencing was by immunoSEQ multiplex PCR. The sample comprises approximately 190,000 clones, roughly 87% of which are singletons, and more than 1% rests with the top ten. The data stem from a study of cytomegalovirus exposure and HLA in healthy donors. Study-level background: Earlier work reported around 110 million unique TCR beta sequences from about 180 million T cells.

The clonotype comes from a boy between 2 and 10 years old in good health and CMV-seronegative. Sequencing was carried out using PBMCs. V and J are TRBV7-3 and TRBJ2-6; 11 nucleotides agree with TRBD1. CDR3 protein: CASSLIGQGAGGANVLTF. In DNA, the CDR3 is TGTGCCAGCAGCTTAATTGGACAGGGGGCGGGTGGGGCCAACGTCCTGACTTTC.